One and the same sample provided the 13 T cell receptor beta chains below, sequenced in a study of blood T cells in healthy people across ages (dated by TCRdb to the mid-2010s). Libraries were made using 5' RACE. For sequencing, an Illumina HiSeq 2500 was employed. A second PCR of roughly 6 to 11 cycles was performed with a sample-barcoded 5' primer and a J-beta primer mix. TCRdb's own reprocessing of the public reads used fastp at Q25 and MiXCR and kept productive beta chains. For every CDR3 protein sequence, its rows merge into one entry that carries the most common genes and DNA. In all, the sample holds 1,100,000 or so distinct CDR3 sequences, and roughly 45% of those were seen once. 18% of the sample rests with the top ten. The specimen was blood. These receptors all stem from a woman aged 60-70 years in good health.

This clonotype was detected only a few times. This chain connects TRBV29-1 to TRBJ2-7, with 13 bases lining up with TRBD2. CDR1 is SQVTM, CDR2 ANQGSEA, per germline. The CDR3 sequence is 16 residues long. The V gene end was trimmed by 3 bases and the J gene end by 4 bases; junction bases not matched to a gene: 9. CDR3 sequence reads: CSVEGVKLAGGYEQYF. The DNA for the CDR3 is TGCAGCGTTGAGGGGGTTAAACTAGCGGGAGGGTACGAGCAGTACTTC.

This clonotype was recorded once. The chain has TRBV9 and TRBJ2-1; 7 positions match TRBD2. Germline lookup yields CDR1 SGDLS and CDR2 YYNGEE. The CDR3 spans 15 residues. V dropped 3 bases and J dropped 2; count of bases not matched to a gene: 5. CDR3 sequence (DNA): TGTGCCAGCAGCGCCTCTAGCGGTCCCTACAATGAGCAGTTCTTC. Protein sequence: CASSASSGPYNEQFF.

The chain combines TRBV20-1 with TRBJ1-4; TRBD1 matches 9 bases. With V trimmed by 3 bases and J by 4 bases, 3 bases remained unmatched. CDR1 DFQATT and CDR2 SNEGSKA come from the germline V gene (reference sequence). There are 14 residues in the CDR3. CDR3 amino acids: CSARTGGLNEKLFF. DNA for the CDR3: TGCAGTGCTAGGACAGGGGGGCTTAATGAAAAACTGTTTTTT.

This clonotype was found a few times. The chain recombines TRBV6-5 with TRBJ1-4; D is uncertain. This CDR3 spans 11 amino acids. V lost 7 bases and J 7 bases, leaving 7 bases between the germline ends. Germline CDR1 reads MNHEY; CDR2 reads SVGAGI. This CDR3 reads CASNLGEKLFF. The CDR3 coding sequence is TGTGCCAGCAATCTCGGTGAAAAACTGTTTTTT.

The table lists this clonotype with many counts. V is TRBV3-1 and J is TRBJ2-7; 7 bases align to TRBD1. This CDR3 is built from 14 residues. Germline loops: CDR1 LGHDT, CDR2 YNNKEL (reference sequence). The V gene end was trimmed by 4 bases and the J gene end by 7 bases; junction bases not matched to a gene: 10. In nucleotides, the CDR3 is TGTGCCAGCAGCCCGTCGACAGGGTCGCAAGAGCAGTACTTC. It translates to CASSPSTGSQEQYF.

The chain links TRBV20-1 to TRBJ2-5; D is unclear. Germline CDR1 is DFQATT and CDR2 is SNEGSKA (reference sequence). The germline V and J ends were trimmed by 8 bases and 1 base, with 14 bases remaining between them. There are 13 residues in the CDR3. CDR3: CSYGVVSQETQYF. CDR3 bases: TGCAGTTACGGCGTAGTCTCCCAAGAGACCCAGTACTTC.

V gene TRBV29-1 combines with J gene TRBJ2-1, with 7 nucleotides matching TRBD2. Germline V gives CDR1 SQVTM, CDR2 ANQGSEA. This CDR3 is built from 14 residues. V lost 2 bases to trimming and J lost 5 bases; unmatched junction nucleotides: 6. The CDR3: CSVERAGRNNEQFF. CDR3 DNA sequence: TGCAGCGTTGAACGAGCGGGAAGGAACAATGAGCAGTTCTTC.

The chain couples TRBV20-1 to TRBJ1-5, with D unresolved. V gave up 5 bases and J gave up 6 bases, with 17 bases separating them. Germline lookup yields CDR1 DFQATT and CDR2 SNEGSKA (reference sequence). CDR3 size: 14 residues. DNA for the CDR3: TGCAGTGCTGTCGCGGGTTATGGTTCTCAGCCCCAGCATTTT. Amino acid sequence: CSAVAGYGSQPQHF.

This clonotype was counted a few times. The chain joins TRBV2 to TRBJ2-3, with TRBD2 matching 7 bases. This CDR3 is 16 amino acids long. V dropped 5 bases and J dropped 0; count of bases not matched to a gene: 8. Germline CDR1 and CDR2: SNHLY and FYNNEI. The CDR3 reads CASSTGTIQSTDTQYF. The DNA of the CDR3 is TGTGCCAGCAGTACCGGGACTATTCAAAGCACAGATACGCAGTATTTT. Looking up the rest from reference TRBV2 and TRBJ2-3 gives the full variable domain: EPEVTQTPSHQVTQMGQEVILRCVPISNHLYFYWYRQILGQKVEFLVSFYNNEISEKSEIFDDQFSVERPDGSNFTLKIRSTKLEDSAMYFCASSTGTIQSTDTQYFGPGTRLTVL.

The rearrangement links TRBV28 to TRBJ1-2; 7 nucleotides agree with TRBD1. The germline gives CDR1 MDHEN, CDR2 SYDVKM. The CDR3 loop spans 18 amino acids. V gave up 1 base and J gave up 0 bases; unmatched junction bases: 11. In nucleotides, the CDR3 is TGTGCCAGCAGTTTATCACTGCCGGGGACAGCAGCTAACTATGGCTACACCTTC. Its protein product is CASSLSLPGTAANYGYTF.

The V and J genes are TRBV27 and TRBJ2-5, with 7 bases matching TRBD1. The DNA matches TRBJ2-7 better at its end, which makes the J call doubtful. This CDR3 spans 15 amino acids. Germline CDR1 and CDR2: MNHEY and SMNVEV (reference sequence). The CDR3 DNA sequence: TGTGCCAGCAGTTCGGGGCGACAGGGTGGCGACGAGCAGTACTTC. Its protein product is CASSSGRQGGDEQYF.

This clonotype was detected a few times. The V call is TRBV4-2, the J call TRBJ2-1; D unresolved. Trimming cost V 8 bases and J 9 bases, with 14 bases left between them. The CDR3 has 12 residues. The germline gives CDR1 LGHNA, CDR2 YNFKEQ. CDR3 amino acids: CASLAPQSEQFF. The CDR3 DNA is TGTGCCAGCCTGGCACCCCAAAGTGAGCAGTTCTTC.

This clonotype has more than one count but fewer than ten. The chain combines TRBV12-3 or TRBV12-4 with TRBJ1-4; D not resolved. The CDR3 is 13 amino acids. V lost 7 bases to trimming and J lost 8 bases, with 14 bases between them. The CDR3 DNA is TGTGCCAGCACCCTTCGGTTACGGGAAAAACTGTTTTTT. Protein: CASTLRLREKLFF.